Shown below are 25 T cell receptor beta chains from a single sample sequenced in a study of T cell responses to AZD1222 COVID-19 vaccine. Some clones are missing from TCRdb's copy, which holds only in-frame ones; the method was immunoSEQ multiplex PCR. The data show tens of thousands of clones, with approximately 90% seen just once and roughly 3% held by the top ten. The specimen was peripheral blood, collected 28 days after the second AZD1222 dose. The receptors here all came from an adult who received the AZD1222 COVID-19 vaccine.

CDR3 DNA: TGTGCCAGCAGTGGTTTGGCAGGGATAGAGCCCCAGCATTTT. Translation gives CASSGLAGIEPQHF. The J gene is TRBJ1-5, the V gene TRBV7-9, with a possible D match to TRBD1 (5 bases). Germline lookup yields CDR1 SEHNR and CDR2 FQNEAQ (reference sequence). The ends were cut back, 6 bases at V and 8 bases at J, with 17 bases in the middle. The CDR3 runs 14 residues.

The chain uses TRBV2 and TRBJ1-6; possibly TRBD1 for D (6 bases). V was shortened by 6 bases and J by 7 bases, with 19 bases between the two germline ends. Germline V lookup: CDR1 SNHLY, CDR2 FYNNEI. The length of the CDR3 is 16 residues. CDR3 sequence: CASRPGVGTPNSPLHF. The CDR3 nucleotides read TGTGCCAGCAGGCCAGGGGTAGGGACACCCAATTCACCCCTCCACTTT.

This chain links TRBV5-1 with TRBJ1-6, with D perhaps matching TRBD1 (6 bases). CDR1 and CDR2 from the germline V gene are SGHRS and YFSETQ. The CDR3 is made up of 16 amino acids. V was cut by 5 bases and J by 14 bases, with 26 bases left in between. The CDR3 here is CASSPLSGTRVRTLHF. The CDR3 DNA sequence: TGCGCCAGCAGTCCCCTATCCGGGACACGGGTTAGGACCCTCCACTTT.

V and J are TRBV14 and TRBJ1-1; unclear D gene. The CDR3 is 14 amino acids. The V end was cut by 0 bases, the J end by 3 bases, with 8 bases between. The germline V gene has CDR1 SGHDN and CDR2 FVKESK. The CDR3 region has the DNA TGTGCCAGCAGCCAAGAAGCAGGATACACTGAAGCTTTCTTT. Translated: CASSQEAGYTEAFF.

The chain uses TRBV10-3 and TRBJ1-1, with D possibly being TRBD1 (5 bases). The CDR3 is 14 residues long. V lost 3 bases and J 3 bases, leaving 11 bases between the germline ends. The V gene's germline CDR1 is ENHRY and CDR2 SYGVKD. In nucleotides, the CDR3 is TGTGCCATCAGTGACCGGGGGGGGGACACTGAAGCTTTCTTT. Translation gives CAISDRGGDTEAFF.

The rearrangement uses TRBV6-6 and TRBJ2-5; TRBD1 matches at 8 bases. The germline gives CDR1 MNHNY, CDR2 SVGAGI (reference sequence). The junction had 8 bases not matched to a gene; V was cut back by 4 bases and J by 1 base. The CDR3 consists of 16 residues. CDR3 in DNA: TGTGCCAGCAGTTTCCAGGGGGCAGCAGCCCAAGAGACCCAGTACTTC. Translation gives CASSFQGAAAQETQYF.

V gene TRBV13 combines with J gene TRBJ2-1, with 9 bases matching TRBD1. The ends lost 6 bases at V and 4 bases at J; junction bases unmatched: 22. From germline, CDR1 is PRHDT and CDR2 FYEKMQ (reference sequence). CDR3 length equals 20 residues. In DNA, the CDR3 is TGTGCCAGCAGACAAAGGAGGGACAGGGTGATTGGGTGGGGATACAATGAGCAGTTCTTC. It codes for CASRQRRDRVIGWGYNEQFF.

The genes are TRBV27 and TRBJ1-2, with a weak D call TRBD1 (6 bases). CDR1 MNHEY and CDR2 SMNVEV come from the germline V gene (reference sequence). The CDR3 totals 15 residues. V dropped 5 bases and J dropped 5 bases, with 18 bases sitting between them. The DNA of the CDR3 is TGTGCCAGCAGTCCCCCGGGAGCCGGACAGTATGGCTACACCTTC. Its protein is CASSPPGAGQYGYTF.

V is TRBV11-2 and J is TRBJ1-1; TRBD1 might be the D (6 bases). V was clipped by 1 base and J by 1 base, with 13 bases between them. In germline, CDR1 is SGHAT, CDR2 FQNNGV. CDR3 length: 16 amino acids. In DNA form, the CDR3 reads TGTGCCAGCAGCTTAGCGGGGGGCACTACGAACACTGAAGCTTTCTTT. Encoded protein: CASSLAGGTTNTEAFF.

V is TRBV4-2 and J is TRBJ2-3; D tentatively reads TRBD1 or TRBD2 (5 bases each). The length of the CDR3 is 18 residues. The germline V gene encodes CDR1 LGHNA and CDR2 YNFKEQ. Trimming cost V 0 bases and J 0 bases, with 16 bases left between them. The CDR3 DNA reads as TGTGCCAGCAGCCAAGAGGGAGTGTGGCAGGGCAGCACAGATACGCAGTATTTT. Residues: CASSQEGVWQGSTDTQYF.

The rearrangement uses TRBV4-1 and TRBJ1-6, with D uncertain. The CDR3 has 15 residues. The V and J ends lost 4 bases and 4 bases respectively, with 11 bases between them. Germline lookup yields CDR1 MGHRA and CDR2 YSYEKL. The CDR3 loop reads CASSPHTKYNSPLHF. As DNA, the CDR3 is TGCGCCAGCAGCCCCCACACTAAATATAATTCACCCCTCCACTTT.

The gene calls are TRBV5-1 and TRBJ2-1; 8 nucleotides line up with TRBD1. Losses at the gene ends were 1 base for V and 0 bases for J; bases not matched to a gene: 3. This CDR3 spans 16 amino acids. Germline V gene data show CDR1 as SGHRS and CDR2 as YFSETQ. CDR3 DNA sequence: TGCGCCAGCAGCTTGACCACAGGGGGCTCCTACAATGAGCAGTTCTTC. Protein sequence: CASSLTTGGSYNEQFF.

This rearrangement joins TRBV29-1 to TRBJ1-2; D unresolved. Germline V gene sequence: CDR1 SQVTM, CDR2 ANQGSEA. V was shortened by 4 bases and J by 2 bases, with 8 bases between the two germline ends. The CDR3 totals 12 residues. The CDR3 sequence: CSVVVGNYGYTF. CDR3 nucleotides: TGCAGCGTTGTTGTGGGAAACTATGGCTACACCTTC.

The chain has TRBV6-6 and TRBJ1-1; TRBD1 aligns across 8 bases. With V trimmed by 0 bases and J by 8 bases, 11 bases remained unmatched. CDR3 length equals 16 residues. From germline, CDR1 is MNHNY and CDR2 SVGAGI (reference sequence). The CDR3 DNA follows: TGTGCCAGCAGTTACTCGAGCCCCGGACAGGGACTGGAAGCTTTCTTT. This codes for CASSYSSPGQGLEAFF.

The chain carries TRBV7-3 and TRBJ2-3; D may be TRBD2 (6 bases). V was clipped by 2 bases and J by 0 bases, with 6 bases between them. CDR3 length: 14 residues. Germline V lookup: CDR1 SGHTA, CDR2 FQGTGA. The CDR3 region has the DNA TGTGCCAGCAGCTTAGGGACTAGCACAGATACGCAGTATTTT. This encodes CASSLGTSTDTQYF. Using reference TRBV7-3 and TRBJ2-3 for the parts outside the CDR3, the full variable domain is GAGVSQTPSNKVTEKGKYVELRCDPISGHTALYWYRQSLGQGPEFLIYFQGTGAADDSGLPNDRFFAVRPEGSVSTLKIQRTERGDSAVYLCASSLGTSTDTQYFGPGTRLTVL.

This sequence joins TRBV4-2 and TRBJ2-6; either TRBD1 or TRBD2 may supply D (5 bases each). The length of the CDR3 is 16 residues. The V end lost 4 bases, the J end lost 1 base, and 11 bases lay between the germline ends. CDR1 and CDR2 (germline): LGHNA, YNFKEQ. The CDR3 sequence is CASSPSWGSGANVLTF. The CDR3 DNA reads TGTGCCAGCAGCCCGTCCTGGGGGTCTGGGGCCAACGTCCTGACTTTC.

CDR3 sequence: CASSLGRDAGELFF. For the CDR3, the DNA is TGTGCCAGCAGCTTAGGCCGGGACGCCGGGGAGCTGTTTTTT. The chain is built from TRBV7-9 and TRBJ2-2; D might be TRBD1 or TRBD2, each matching 5 bases. Trimming left V 1 base short and J 6 bases short, with 9 bases between. Germline V gives CDR1 SEHNR, CDR2 FQNEAQ (reference sequence). CDR3 length equals 14 residues. The full variable domain, rest sourced from reference TRBV7-9 and TRBJ2-2, is DTGVSQNPRHKITKRGQNVTFRCDPISEHNRLYWYRQTLGQGPEFLTYFQNEAQLEKSRLLSDRFSAERPKGSFSTLEIQRTEQGDSAMYLCASSLGRDAGELFFGEGSRLTVL.

The gene calls are TRBV18 and TRBJ1-6; no firm D call. The V gene lost 0 bases and the J gene lost 10 bases, with 10 bases spanning the gap. CDR1 and CDR2 from the germline V gene are KGHSH and LQKENI. The CDR3 spans 14 residues. The CDR3 sequence is CASSPPAVGSPLHF. The DNA for the CDR3 is TGTGCCAGCTCACCACCCGCTGTGGGATCACCCCTCCACTTT.

The gene calls are TRBV27 and TRBJ2-7; D unresolved. The ends were cut back, 7 bases at V and 1 base at J, with 14 bases in the middle. Germline CDR1 and CDR2: MNHEY and SMNVEV (reference sequence). The CDR3 loop spans 14 amino acids. In DNA, the CDR3 is TGTGCCAGCAAACCGGGCTACAATTCCTACGAGCAGTACTTC. The encoded protein is CASKPGYNSYEQYF.

This chain connects TRBV6-1 to TRBJ1-2; D not resolved. The CDR3 length is 11 residues. Germline values: CDR1 MNHNS, CDR2 SASEGT. The germline V and J ends were trimmed by 2 bases and 2 bases, with 0 bases remaining between them. CDR3 region: CASSENYGYTF. DNA of the CDR3: TGTGCCAGCAGTGAAAACTATGGCTACACCTTC.

The chain carries TRBV12-5 and TRBJ1-5, with D perhaps matching TRBD1 (5 bases). CDR1 and CDR2 from the germline V gene are LGHNT and FRNRAP. The CDR3 totals 18 residues. Trimming removed 2 bases from V and 0 bases from J, with 17 bases in between. The DNA for the CDR3 is TGTGCTAGTGGTTTGTCCGGGGCTGGAGAATATAGCAATCAGCCCCAGCATTTT. Encoded protein: CASGLSGAGEYSNQPQHF.

The V call is TRBV2, the J call TRBJ1-4; 8 nucleotides match TRBD1. From germline, CDR1 is SNHLY and CDR2 FYNNEI. CDR3 size: 21 residues. The trim removed 10 bases at V and 5 bases at J, leaving 30 bases unmatched. The CDR3 loop is CATRQENGQGRLWTGNEKLFF. The CDR3 bases are TGTGCCACCCGACAGGAAAATGGACAGGGACGTCTTTGGACGGGGAATGAAAAACTGTTTTTT.

The rearrangement uses TRBV27 and TRBJ1-2; 8 bases are shared with TRBD1. V dropped 5 bases and J dropped 5; count of bases not matched to a gene: 10. The CDR3 spans 15 residues. Germline V lookup: CDR1 MNHEY, CDR2 SMNVEV (reference sequence). The CDR3 coding sequence is TGTGCCAGCAGTCCCGGACAGGGAATTTGGTATGGCTACACCTTC. The encoded protein is CASSPGQGIWYGYTF.

J is TRBJ2-4 and V is TRBV3-1 (or the pseudogene TRBV3-2), with D perhaps TRBD2 (6 bases). Deletions cut 4 bases from V and 1 base from J, with 11 bases between. Germline-derived CDR1 and CDR2 are LGHDT and YNNKEL (reference sequence). CDR3 length: 15 amino acids. Here the CDR3 DNA reads TGTGCCAGCAGCCTAGGCCGGGGGGCCAAAAACATTCAGTACTTC. It is translated as CASSLGRGAKNIQYF.

The chain links TRBV12-3 or TRBV12-4 to TRBJ2-7; D is ambiguous. The CDR3 sequence is 12 residues long. V dropped 2 bases and J dropped 0 bases, with 2 bases sitting between them. Here the CDR3 reads CASSLTSYEQYF. CDR3 nucleotides: TGTGCCAGCAGTTTAACCTCCTACGAGCAGTACTTC.